These T cell receptor beta chains were read from a single sample in a study of blood T cells in healthy people across ages. TCRdb used MiXCR to reprocess the 5' RACE reads, holding one entry per CDR3 protein. The table includes hundreds of thousands of distinct CDR3 sequences, 25% to 35% detected once. Material: blood. Source of these receptors: a woman of 80 years or more in good health. Both conserved end residues are part of each CDR3. Each record gives: D gene, J gene, V gene, clone size, CDR3 DNA, CDR3 protein. The D gene is left open where the match is weak. Clone size is stated in some rows and not others, as once, few, many or a class when expanded.

D gene: TRBD1; J gene: TRBJ2-7; V gene: TRBV28; clone size: few; CDR3 DNA: TGTGCCAGCAGTTCCCCCGGGACAGGGTTTCGCGAGCAGTACTTC; CDR3 protein: CASSSPGTGFREQYF
D gene: -; J gene: TRBJ2-3; V gene: TRBV20-1; clone size: few; CDR3 DNA: TGCAGCGTGGCGGGGTTGGGTCTTGCGCAGTATTTT; CDR3 protein: CSVAGLGLAQYF
D gene: -; J gene: TRBJ1-5; V gene: TRBV6-2/TRBV6-3; clone size: few; CDR3 DNA: TGTGCCAGCAGTTACACGCCTGGGAGGGAGGACAATCAGCCCCAGCATTTT; CDR3 protein: CASSYTPGREDNQPQHF
D gene: -; J gene: TRBJ1-2; V gene: TRBV5-6; clone size: many; CDR3 DNA: TGTGCCAGCAGCTTGCCTGACAGGCAGGGCTATGGCTACACCTTC; CDR3 protein: CASSLPDRQGYGYTF
D gene: TRBD1; J gene: TRBJ2-1; V gene: TRBV7-9; clone size: many; CDR3 DNA: TGTGCCAGCAGACCGACAGGGAGCGGCTACAATGAGCAGTTCTTC; CDR3 protein: CASRPTGSGYNEQFF
D gene: -; J gene: TRBJ1-2; V gene: TRBV3-1; clone size: once; CDR3 DNA: TGTGCCGGCAGTCCCCCGGGGGCGGTACATGGCTACACCTTC; CDR3 protein: CAGSPPGAVHGYTF
D gene: -; J gene: TRBJ2-7; V gene: TRBV7-9; clone size: -; CDR3 DNA: TGTGCCAGCAGCTTAGCGTCGCTAGTCGGCGAGCAGTACTTC; CDR3 protein: CASSLASLVGEQYF
D gene: -; J gene: TRBJ2-1; V gene: TRBV24-1; clone size: many; CDR3 DNA: TGTGCCACCAGTGACCCGGACAGACATGAGCAGTTCTTC; CDR3 protein: CATSDPDRHEQFF
D gene: -; J gene: TRBJ2-1; V gene: TRBV5-1; clone size: many; CDR3 DNA: TGCGCCAGCAGCTGGCCCTTACAAGCCCGAGGCAATGAGCAGTTCTTC; CDR3 protein: CASSWPLQARGNEQFF
D gene: -; J gene: TRBJ2-5; V gene: TRBV6-2/TRBV6-3; clone size: many; CDR3 DNA: TGTGCCAGCAGTTACTCTGGCGCGGGCCAAGAGACCCAGTACTTC; CDR3 protein: CASSYSGAGQETQYF
D gene: TRBD2; J gene: TRBJ2-1; V gene: TRBV6-6; clone size: -; CDR3 DNA: TGTGCCAGCAGTTACCTAGTACTAGCGGGGTCGTATGAGCAGTTCTTC; CDR3 protein: CASSYLVLAGSYEQFF
D gene: TRBD1; J gene: TRBJ2-1; V gene: TRBV6-2/TRBV6-3; clone size: -; CDR3 DNA: TGTGCCAGCAAACCGGGACAGACGAACAATGAGCAGTTCTTC; CDR3 protein: CASKPGQTNNEQFF
D gene: TRBD2; J gene: TRBJ2-3; V gene: TRBV7-8; clone size: many; CDR3 DNA: TGTGCCAGCAGCTTGATCCCGACTAGCGGGGGACCTACAAGCACAGATACGCAGTATTTT; CDR3 protein: CASSLIPTSGGPTSTDTQYF
D gene: TRBD1; J gene: TRBJ2-1; V gene: TRBV20-1; clone size: many; CDR3 DNA: TGCAGTGCTAGAGATCCAGGGTCGGGACAGGGGGGCAATGAGCAGTTCTTC; CDR3 protein: CSARDPGSGQGGNEQFF
D gene: TRBD1; J gene: TRBJ1-6; V gene: TRBV14; clone size: -; CDR3 DNA: TGTGCCAGCAGCCAGGGACAGGGGTATTCACCCCTCCACTTT; CDR3 protein: CASSQGQGYSPLHF
D gene: TRBD1; J gene: TRBJ2-3; V gene: TRBV5-1; clone size: -; CDR3 DNA: TGCGCCAGCAGCTACGTACAGGGGGCTGGCACAGATACGCAGTATTTT; CDR3 protein: CASSYVQGAGTDTQYF
D gene: -; J gene: TRBJ2-2; V gene: TRBV20-1; clone size: -; CDR3 DNA: TGCAGTGCTAGTTTCCAGAGCCTGGGGGGCGGGGAGCTGTTTTTT; CDR3 protein: CSASFQSLGGGELFF
D gene: -; J gene: TRBJ1-2; V gene: TRBV10-3; clone size: -; CDR3 DNA: TGTGCCATCAGCGCACTCCCCCTGAACAACTATGGCTACACCTTC; CDR3 protein: CAISALPLNNYGYTF
D gene: -; J gene: TRBJ2-4; V gene: TRBV20-1; clone size: -; CDR3 DNA: TGCAGTGCTAGAGCAAGGACACCCATGGCCAAAACCATTCAGTACTTC; CDR3 protein: CSARARTPMAKTIQYF
D gene: -; J gene: TRBJ2-1; V gene: TRBV11-3; clone size: few; CDR3 DNA: TGTGCCAGCAGCTTAGAAAACGGCAATGAGCAGTTCTTC; CDR3 protein: CASSLENGNEQFF
D gene: -; J gene: TRBJ2-2; V gene: TRBV5-1; clone size: -; CDR3 DNA: TGCGCCAGCAGCTTGACTAGCACCGGGGAGCTGTTTTTT; CDR3 protein: CASSLTSTGELFF
D gene: TRBD1; J gene: TRBJ1-1; V gene: TRBV6-2/TRBV6-3; clone size: -; CDR3 DNA: TGTGCCAGCAGGACCGGACAGGGGGGCACTGAGGCTTTCTTT; CDR3 protein: CASRTGQGGTEAFF
D gene: -; J gene: TRBJ2-1; V gene: TRBV20-1; clone size: few; CDR3 DNA: TGCAGTGCTAGAGAGGGGGGATTATCCAATGAGCAGTTCTTC; CDR3 protein: CSAREGGLSNEQFF
D gene: -; J gene: TRBJ2-4; V gene: TRBV20-1; clone size: -; CDR3 DNA: TGCGGTGCTAGAGATTCTCTTGGGCCCGCCTACGAACAGTACTTC; CDR3 protein: CGARDSLGPAYEQYF
D gene: -; J gene: TRBJ1-2; V gene: TRBV12-3/TRBV12-4; clone size: -; CDR3 DNA: TGTGCCAGCAGTTCACTACAGGCGGGAGGTGGCTACACCTTC; CDR3 protein: CASSSLQAGGGYTF
D gene: TRBD2; J gene: TRBJ2-7; V gene: TRBV24-1; clone size: few; CDR3 DNA: TGTGCCACCACCCTCCACGTCAGACTAGCGGGGGGGTTCTACAATGAGCAGTACTTC; CDR3 protein: CATTLHVRLAGGFYNEQYF
D gene: -; J gene: TRBJ1-2; V gene: TRBV3-1; clone size: few; CDR3 DNA: TGTGCCAGCAGCCCCAGGGACCGCGTCAACTGTGGCTACACCTTC; CDR3 protein: CASSPRDRVNCGYTF
D gene: -; J gene: TRBJ1-6; V gene: TRBV27; clone size: few; CDR3 DNA: TGTGCCAGCAGTATGAAGGGGGGTCCGTGGCCCCTCCACTTT; CDR3 protein: CASSMKGGPWPLHF
D gene: TRBD2; J gene: TRBJ2-1; V gene: TRBV28; clone size: few; CDR3 DNA: TGTGCCAGCAGTTTGAGCGGGGGGAAATATGAGCAGTTCTTC; CDR3 protein: CASSLSGGKYEQFF
D gene: -; J gene: TRBJ2-7; V gene: TRBV7-2; clone size: many; CDR3 DNA: TGTGCCAGCAGCTTTAGCGCCTACGAGCAGTACTTC; CDR3 protein: CASSFSAYEQYF
D gene: -; J gene: TRBJ2-1; V gene: TRBV12-3/TRBV12-4; clone size: many; CDR3 DNA: TGTGCCAGCAGTTTAGCTGCGGGGCCCCTCTACAATGAGCAGTTCTTC; CDR3 protein: CASSLAAGPLYNEQFF
D gene: TRBD2; J gene: TRBJ2-1; V gene: TRBV11-3; clone size: few; CDR3 DNA: TGTGCCAGCAGCAAAAACCCGGGACTAGCGGCTATCAATGAGCAGTTCTTC; CDR3 protein: CASSKNPGLAAINEQFF
D gene: -; J gene: TRBJ2-3; V gene: TRBV4-3; clone size: many; CDR3 DNA: TGCGCCAGCAGCCAAGAACGGGGGTCACATTCCCTTGAAGATACGCAGTATTTT; CDR3 protein: CASSQERGSHSLEDTQYF
D gene: TRBD1; J gene: TRBJ2-5; V gene: TRBV2; clone size: many; CDR3 DNA: TGTGCCAGCGGAAGAGCCGGGACAGGTATTCAAGCGACCCAGTACTTC; CDR3 protein: CASGRAGTGIQATQYF
D gene: -; J gene: TRBJ2-7; V gene: TRBV5-1; clone size: many; CDR3 DNA: TGCGCCAGCAGTGGCCGGGGAGCGTACGAGCAGTACTTC; CDR3 protein: CASSGRGAYEQYF